The 14 T cell receptor beta chains reported below all come from one sample, sequenced in a study of PD-L1 blockade in urothelial cancer. This table comes from immunoSEQ multiplex PCR, and its TCRdb copy is limited to in-frame clones, with some not included. The sample lists more than 45,000 clones; 82% were seen once. Time point reported: pretreatment peripheral blood. The sequenced sample was PBMCs, obtained around atezolizumab (anti-PD-L1) treatment. Every receptor here comes from a man over 45 with urothelial cancer.

The J gene is TRBJ1-1, the V gene TRBV18; D uncertain. Germline CDR1 KGHSH, CDR2 LQKENI. Trimming shortened V by 0 bases and J by 6 bases, and 11 bases separated the two germline ends. This CDR3 spans 14 amino acids. The CDR3 sequence is CASSPPKGVAEAFF. CDR3 nucleotide sequence: TGTGCCAGCTCACCACCTAAAGGAGTCGCTGAAGCTTTCTTT.

The genes are TRBV19 and TRBJ2-3; a weak D match, TRBD1 (6 bases). The ends were cut back, 3 bases at V and 7 bases at J, with 14 bases in the middle. This CDR3 contains 14 residues. Germline CDR1 is LNHDA and CDR2 is SQIVND (reference sequence). The CDR3, as DNA: TGTGCCAGTAGTATCGGGGACATCGCAAATACGCAGTATTTT. It encodes CASSIGDIANTQYF. The full variable domain, in which reference TRBV19 and TRBJ2-3 provide the parts outside the CDR3, is DGGITQSPKYLFRKEGQNVTLSCEQNLNHDAMYWYRQDPGQGLRLIYYSQIVNDFQKGDIAEGYSVSREKKESFPLTVTSAQKNPTAFYLCASSIGDIANTQYFGPGTRLTVL.

V is TRBV18 and J is TRBJ2-1, with 14 positions matching TRBD2. V lost 3 bases and J lost 0; bases outside the gene matches: 7. The CDR3 is 19 residues long. Germline V lookup: CDR1 KGHSH, CDR2 LQKENI. Here the CDR3 DNA reads TGTGCCAGCTCACCGAGGACTAGCGGGAGGCGGAGCTCCTACAATGAGCAGTTCTTC. This sequence encodes CASSPRTSGRRSSYNEQFF.

The rearrangement links TRBV6-1 to TRBJ1-5, with no clear D. V dropped 1 base and J dropped 2 bases, with 12 bases sitting between them. The germline V gene encodes CDR1 MNHNS and CDR2 SASEGT. The CDR3 contains 16 residues. The CDR3 coding sequence is TGTGCCAGCAGTGAAGGAGGGTTTGGTGGCAATCAGCCCCAGCATTTT. As protein: CASSEGGFGGNQPQHF.

The chain recombines TRBV4-1 with TRBJ1-4, with a weak D call TRBD1 (6 bases). The germline V gene has CDR1 MGHRA and CDR2 YSYEKL. Trimming cost V 2 bases and J 4 bases, with 8 bases left between them. This CDR3 contains 14 residues. CDR3 nucleotide sequence: TGCGCCAGCAGCCAACAGGGGAATAATGAAAAACTGTTTTTT. Protein: CASSQQGNNEKLFF.

The V gene is TRBV9, the J gene TRBJ2-7; 8 nucleotides match TRBD1. The CDR3 length is 15 residues. Germline-derived CDR1 and CDR2 are SGDLS and YYNGEE. V gave up 4 bases and J gave up 3 bases; unmatched junction bases: 9. CDR3 sequence (DNA): TGTGCCAGCAGCTCTCGGGGGACAGGAGTCTACGAGCAGTACTTC. Translation gives CASSSRGTGVYEQYF.

The chain combines TRBV9 with TRBJ1-6, with 8 bases lining up with TRBD1. The ends lost 4 bases at V and 11 bases at J; junction bases unmatched: 11. The CDR3 is made up of 15 amino acids. The germline gives CDR1 SGDLS, CDR2 YYNGEE. Here the CDR3 reads CASSTGQGFAPPLHF. CDR3 sequence (DNA): TGTGCCAGCAGCACCGGACAGGGTTTCGCGCCACCCCTCCACTTT.

This clone has a single count. This chain connects TRBV9 to TRBJ2-5, with TRBD2 identical over 7 bases. CDR1 is SGDLS and CDR2 is YYNGEE in the germline V gene. With 0 bases clipped from V and 6 bases from J, the junction kept 8 bases outside the gene matches. The CDR3 has 15 amino acids. As DNA, the CDR3 is TGTGCCAGCAGCGTAGGTGGGGGGGGAGCAAAGACCCAGTACTTC. It specifies CASSVGGGGAKTQYF.

The chain has TRBV10-1 and TRBJ1-1; the D is unclear. Germline CDR1 and CDR2: WNHNN and SYGVQD (reference sequence). The CDR3 extends over 12 amino acids. V shed 4 bases and J shed 3 bases, with 6 bases lying between them. CDR3 DNA sequence: TGCGCCAGCAGTGCGGGATACACTGAAGCTTTCTTT. This encodes CASSAGYTEAFF.

This clone was picked up one time. The chain has TRBV7-9 and TRBJ2-1; perhaps TRBD1 as D (5 bases). V lost 5 bases, J lost 10 bases, and 18 bases lay in between. CDR3 length: 14 residues. Per germline, CDR1 SEHNR and CDR2 FQNEAQ (reference sequence). CDR3 sequence reads: CASSLGAPAGEQFF. DNA of the CDR3: TGTGCCAGCAGCCTTGGGGCTCCGGCAGGGGAGCAGTTCTTC.

The rearrangement uses TRBV7-8 and TRBJ2-2, with TRBD1 identical over 8 bases. This CDR3 spans 17 amino acids. Germline V gives CDR1 SGHVS, CDR2 FQNEAQ. The junction had 11 bases not matched to a gene; V was cut back by 4 bases and J by 4 bases. Here the CDR3 reads CASSSGGRGLSTGELFF. As DNA, the CDR3 is TGTGCCAGCAGCTCAGGGGGCAGGGGGCTTAGCACCGGGGAGCTGTTTTTT.

This clone was detected only a few times. This rearrangement joins TRBV6-4 to TRBJ1-2; D might be TRBD1 (5 bases). Trimming took 6 bases from V and 8 from J, leaving 13 bases between them. In germline, CDR1 is MRHNA, CDR2 SNTAGT. The CDR3 sequence is 12 residues long. In DNA, the CDR3 is TGTGCCAGCAGGAACAGGTCCGGGGGCTACACCTTC. This encodes CASRNRSGGYTF.

V is TRBV7-9 and J is TRBJ1-1, with D possibly being TRBD1 (5 bases). Germline values: CDR1 SEHNR, CDR2 FQNEAQ (reference sequence). The CDR3 has 14 amino acids. The V end lost 5 bases, the J end lost 5 bases, and 15 bases lay between the germline ends. The CDR3 nucleotides read TGTGCCAGCAGCGATAACTGGGGGGTGACTGAAGCTTTCTTT. This sequence encodes CASSDNWGVTEAFF.

The chain has TRBV19 and TRBJ1-1, with no clear D. Germline-derived CDR1 and CDR2 are LNHDA and SQIVND (reference sequence). V gave up 5 bases and J gave up 1 base, with 14 bases separating them. This CDR3 has 15 residues. The CDR3 region is CASSQINSPNTEAFF. CDR3 nucleotides: TGTGCCAGTAGTCAGATCAACAGTCCGAACACTGAAGCTTTCTTT.